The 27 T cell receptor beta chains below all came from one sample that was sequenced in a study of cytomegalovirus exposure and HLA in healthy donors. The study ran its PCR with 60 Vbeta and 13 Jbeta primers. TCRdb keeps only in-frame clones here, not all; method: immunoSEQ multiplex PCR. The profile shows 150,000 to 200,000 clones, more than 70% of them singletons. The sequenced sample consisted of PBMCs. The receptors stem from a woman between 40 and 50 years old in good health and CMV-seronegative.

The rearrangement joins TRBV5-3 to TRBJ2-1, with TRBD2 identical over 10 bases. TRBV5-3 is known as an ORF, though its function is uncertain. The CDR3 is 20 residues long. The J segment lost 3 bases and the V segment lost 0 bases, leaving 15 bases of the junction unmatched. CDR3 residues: CARSLVGFVRGLADYNEQFF. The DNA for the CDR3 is TGTGCCAGAAGCTTGGTTGGGTTTGTAAGAGGACTAGCGGACTACAATGAGCAGTTCTTC.

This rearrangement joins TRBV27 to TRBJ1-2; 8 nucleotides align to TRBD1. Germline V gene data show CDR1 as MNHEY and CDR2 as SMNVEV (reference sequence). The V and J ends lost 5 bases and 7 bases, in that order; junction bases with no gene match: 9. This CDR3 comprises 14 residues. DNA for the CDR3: TGTGCCAGCAGTCCCACCAAGGACAGGGTTGGCTACACCTTC. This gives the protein CASSPTKDRVGYTF.

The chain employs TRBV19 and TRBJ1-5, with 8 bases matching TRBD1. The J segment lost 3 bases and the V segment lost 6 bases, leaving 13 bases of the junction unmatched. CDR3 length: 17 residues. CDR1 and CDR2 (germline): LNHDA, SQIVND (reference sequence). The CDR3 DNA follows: TGTGCCAGTAGACGCCGGACAGGGAGGTATAACAATCAGCCCCAGCATTTT. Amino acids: CASRRRTGRYNNQPQHF.

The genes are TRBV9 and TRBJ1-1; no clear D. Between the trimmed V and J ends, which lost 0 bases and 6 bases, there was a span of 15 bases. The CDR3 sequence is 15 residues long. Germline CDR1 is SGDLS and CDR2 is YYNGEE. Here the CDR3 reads CASSVVDAADAEAFF. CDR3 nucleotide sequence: TGTGCCAGCAGCGTAGTAGATGCGGCCGACGCTGAAGCTTTCTTT.

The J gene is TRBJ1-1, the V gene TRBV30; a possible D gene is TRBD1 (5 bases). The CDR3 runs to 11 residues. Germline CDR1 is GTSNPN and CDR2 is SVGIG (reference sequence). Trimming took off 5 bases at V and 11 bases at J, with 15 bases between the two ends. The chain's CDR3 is CAWGARAGAFF. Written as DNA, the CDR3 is TGTGCCTGGGGGGCTAGGGCCGGGGCTTTCTTT.

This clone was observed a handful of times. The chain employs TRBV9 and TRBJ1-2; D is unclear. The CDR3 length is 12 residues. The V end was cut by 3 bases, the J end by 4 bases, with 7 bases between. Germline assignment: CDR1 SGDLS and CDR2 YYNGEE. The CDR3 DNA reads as TGTGCCAGCAGCGCGGAGGGCTATGGCTACACCTTC. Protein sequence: CASSAEGYGYTF.

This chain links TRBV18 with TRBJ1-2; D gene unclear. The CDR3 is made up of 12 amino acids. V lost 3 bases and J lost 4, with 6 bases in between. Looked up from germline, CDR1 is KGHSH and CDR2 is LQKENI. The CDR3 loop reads CASSPPGYGYTF. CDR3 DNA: TGTGCCAGCTCACCCCCGGGCTATGGCTACACCTTC. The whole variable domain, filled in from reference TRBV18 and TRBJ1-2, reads NAGVMQNPRHLVRRRGQEARLRCSPMKGHSHVYWYRQLPEEGLKFMVYLQKENIIDESGMPKERFSAEFPKEGPSILRIQQVVRGDSAAYFCASSPPGYGYTFGSGTRLTVV.

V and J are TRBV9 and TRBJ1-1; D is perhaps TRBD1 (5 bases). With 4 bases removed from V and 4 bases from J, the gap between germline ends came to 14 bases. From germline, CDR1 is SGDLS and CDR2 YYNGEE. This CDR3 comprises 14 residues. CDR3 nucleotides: TGTGCCAGCAGCACGTCGGGAGGGGTCACTGAAGCTTTCTTT. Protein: CASSTSGGVTEAFF.

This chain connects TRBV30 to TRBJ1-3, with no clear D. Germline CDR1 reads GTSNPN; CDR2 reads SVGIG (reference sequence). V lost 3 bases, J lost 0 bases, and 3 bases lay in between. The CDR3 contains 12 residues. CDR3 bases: TGTGCCTGGAGGAGCTCTGGAAACACCATATATTTT. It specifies CAWRSSGNTIYF.

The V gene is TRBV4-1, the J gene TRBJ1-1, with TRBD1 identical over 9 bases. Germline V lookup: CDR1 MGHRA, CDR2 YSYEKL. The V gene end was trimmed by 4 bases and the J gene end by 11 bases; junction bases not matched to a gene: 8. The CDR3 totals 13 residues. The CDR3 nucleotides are TGCGCCAGCAGCCCCCCGGGACAGGGTCGGGCTTTCTTT. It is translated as CASSPPGQGRAFF.

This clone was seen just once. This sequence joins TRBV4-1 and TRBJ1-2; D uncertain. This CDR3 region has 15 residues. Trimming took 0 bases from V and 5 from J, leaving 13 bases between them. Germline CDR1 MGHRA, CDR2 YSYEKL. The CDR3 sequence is CASSQDPEGKYGYTF. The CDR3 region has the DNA TGCGCCAGCAGCCAAGACCCTGAGGGAAAGTATGGCTACACCTTC.

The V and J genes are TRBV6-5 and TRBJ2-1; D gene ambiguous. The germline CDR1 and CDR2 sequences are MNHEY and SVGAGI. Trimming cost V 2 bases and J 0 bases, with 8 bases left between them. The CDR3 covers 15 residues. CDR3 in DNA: TGTGCCAGCAGTTACGCTCGTAGCTCCTACAATGAGCAGTTCTTC. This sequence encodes CASSYARSSYNEQFF.

CDR3 DNA sequence: TGCGCCAGCAGCCGCTCGAGACACTCCAATCAGCCCCAGCATTTT. Translating gives CASSRSRHSNQPQHF. This rearrangement joins TRBV4-3 to TRBJ1-5, with D uncertain. Germline loops: CDR1 LGHNA, CDR2 YSLEER. V lost 4 bases, J lost 3 bases, and 13 bases lay in between. The CDR3 is made up of 15 amino acids.

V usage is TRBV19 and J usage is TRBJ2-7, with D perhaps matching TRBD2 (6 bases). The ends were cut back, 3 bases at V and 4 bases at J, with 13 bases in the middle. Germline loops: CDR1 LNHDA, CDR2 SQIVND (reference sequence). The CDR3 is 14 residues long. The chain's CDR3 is CASSIGGEGYEQYF. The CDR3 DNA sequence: TGTGCCAGTAGTATCGGGGGAGAGGGGTACGAGCAGTACTTC.

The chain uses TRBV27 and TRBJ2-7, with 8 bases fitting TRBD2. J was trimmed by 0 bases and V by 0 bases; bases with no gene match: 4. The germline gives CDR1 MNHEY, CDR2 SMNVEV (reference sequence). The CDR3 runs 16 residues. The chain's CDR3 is CASSLSETSASYEQYF. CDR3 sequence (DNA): TGTGCCAGCAGTTTATCAGAGACTAGCGCCTCCTACGAGCAGTACTTC.

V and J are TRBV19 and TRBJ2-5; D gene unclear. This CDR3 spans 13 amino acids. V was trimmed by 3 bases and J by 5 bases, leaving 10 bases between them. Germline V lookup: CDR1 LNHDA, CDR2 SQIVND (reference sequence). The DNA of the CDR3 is TGTGCCAGTAGTATGGGCTTTTCGGAGACCCAGTACTTC. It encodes CASSMGFSETQYF. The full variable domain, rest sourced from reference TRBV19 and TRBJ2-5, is DGGITQSPKYLFRKEGQNVTLSCEQNLNHDAMYWYRQDPGQGLRLIYYSQIVNDFQKGDIAEGYSVSREKKESFPLTVTSAQKNPTAFYLCASSMGFSETQYFGPGTRLLVL.

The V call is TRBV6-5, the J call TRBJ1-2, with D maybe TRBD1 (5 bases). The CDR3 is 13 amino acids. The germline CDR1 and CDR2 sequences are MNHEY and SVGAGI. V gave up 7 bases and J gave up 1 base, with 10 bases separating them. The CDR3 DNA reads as TGTGCCAGCACCCCGGGGGTTAACTATGGCTACACCTTC. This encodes CASTPGVNYGYTF.

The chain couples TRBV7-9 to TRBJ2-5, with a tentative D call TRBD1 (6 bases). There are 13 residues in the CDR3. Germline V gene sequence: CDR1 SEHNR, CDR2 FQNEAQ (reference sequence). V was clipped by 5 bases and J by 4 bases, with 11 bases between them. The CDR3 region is CASSIQGRETQYF. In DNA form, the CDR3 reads TGTGCCAGCAGCATACAGGGCCGAGAGACCCAGTACTTC.

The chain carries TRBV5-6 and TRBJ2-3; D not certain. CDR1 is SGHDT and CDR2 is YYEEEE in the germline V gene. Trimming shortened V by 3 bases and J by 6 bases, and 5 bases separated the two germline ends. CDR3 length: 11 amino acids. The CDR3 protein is CASSWRDTQYF. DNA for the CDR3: TGTGCCAGCAGCTGGCGGGATACGCAGTATTTT.

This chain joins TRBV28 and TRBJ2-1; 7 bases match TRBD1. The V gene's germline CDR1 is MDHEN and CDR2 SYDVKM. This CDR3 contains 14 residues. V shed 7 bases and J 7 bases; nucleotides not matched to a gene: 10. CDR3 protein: CASNPNRGSNEQFF. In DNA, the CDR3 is TGTGCCAGCAACCCTAACAGGGGTTCAAATGAGCAGTTCTTC.

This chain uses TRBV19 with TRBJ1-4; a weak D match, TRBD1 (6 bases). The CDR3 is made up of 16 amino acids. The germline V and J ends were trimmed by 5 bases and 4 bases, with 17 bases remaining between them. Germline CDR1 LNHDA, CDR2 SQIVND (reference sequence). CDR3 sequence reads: CASSFKGQRFNEKLFF. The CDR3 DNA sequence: TGTGCCAGTAGTTTCAAAGGACAGAGATTTAATGAAAAACTGTTTTTT.

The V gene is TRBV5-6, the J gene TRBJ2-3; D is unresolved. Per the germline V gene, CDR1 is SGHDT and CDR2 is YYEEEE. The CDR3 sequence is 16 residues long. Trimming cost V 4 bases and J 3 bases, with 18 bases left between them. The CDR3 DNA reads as TGTGCCAGCAGCGCTGACTTAGGCCTGAGGACAGATACGCAGTATTTT. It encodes CASSADLGLRTDTQYF.

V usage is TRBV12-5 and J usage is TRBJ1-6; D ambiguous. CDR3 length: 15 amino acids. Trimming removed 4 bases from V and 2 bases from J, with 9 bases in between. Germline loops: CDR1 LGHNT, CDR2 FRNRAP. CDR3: CASGYGFAYNSPLHF. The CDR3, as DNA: TGTGCTAGTGGTTACGGGTTCGCCTATAATTCACCCCTCCACTTT.

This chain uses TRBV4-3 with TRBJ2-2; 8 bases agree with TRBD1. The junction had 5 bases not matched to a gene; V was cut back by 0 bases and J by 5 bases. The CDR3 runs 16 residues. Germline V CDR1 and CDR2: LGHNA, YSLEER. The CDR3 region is CASSQETGEWTGELFF. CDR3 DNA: TGCGCCAGCAGCCAAGAGACAGGGGAGTGGACCGGGGAGCTGTTTTTT.

CDR3 amino acids: CASSQFLAGEQFF. The CDR3 nucleotides are TGTGCCAGCAGCCAATTCCTAGCGGGTGAGCAGTTCTTC. V is TRBV14 and J is TRBJ2-1, with 8 bases matching TRBD2. In germline, CDR1 is SGHDN, CDR2 FVKESK. V was pared by 2 bases and J by 9 bases, with 3 bases of the junction left unmatched. The CDR3 is made up of 13 amino acids.

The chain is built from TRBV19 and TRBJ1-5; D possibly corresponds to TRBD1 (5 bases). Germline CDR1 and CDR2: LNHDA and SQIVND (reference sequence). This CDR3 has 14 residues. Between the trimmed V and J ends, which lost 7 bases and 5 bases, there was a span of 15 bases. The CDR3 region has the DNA TGTGCCAGTACCGCCGGGACTTCCGATCAGCCCCAGCATTTT. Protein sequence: CASTAGTSDQPQHF.

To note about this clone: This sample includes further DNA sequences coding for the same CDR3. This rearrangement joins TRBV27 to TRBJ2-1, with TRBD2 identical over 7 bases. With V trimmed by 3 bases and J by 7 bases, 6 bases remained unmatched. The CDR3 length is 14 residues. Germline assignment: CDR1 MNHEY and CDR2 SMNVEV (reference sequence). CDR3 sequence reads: CASSLGEGLNEQFF. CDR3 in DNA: TGTGCCAGCAGTTTGGGGGAGGGCCTGAATGAGCAGTTCTTC.